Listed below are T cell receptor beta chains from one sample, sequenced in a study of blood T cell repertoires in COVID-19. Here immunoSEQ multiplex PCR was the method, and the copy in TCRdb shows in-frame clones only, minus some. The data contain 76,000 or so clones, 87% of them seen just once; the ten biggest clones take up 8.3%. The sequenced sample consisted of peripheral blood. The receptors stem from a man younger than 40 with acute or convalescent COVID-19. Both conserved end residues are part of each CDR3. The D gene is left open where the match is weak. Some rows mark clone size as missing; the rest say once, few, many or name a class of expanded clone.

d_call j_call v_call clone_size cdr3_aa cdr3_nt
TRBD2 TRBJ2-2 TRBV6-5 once CASGLAGGRELFF TGTGCCAGCGGACTAGCGGGAGGTCGGGAGCTGTTTTTT
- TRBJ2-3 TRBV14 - CASSHYRRSTDTQYF TGTGCCAGCAGCCACTACAGGAGAAGCACAGATACGCAGTATTTT
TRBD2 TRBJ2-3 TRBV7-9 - CASAISGASTDTQYF TGTGCCAGCGCCATTAGCGGGGCTAGCACAGATACGCAGTATTTT
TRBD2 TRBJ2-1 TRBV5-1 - CASSFSGRADEQFF TGCGCCAGCAGCTTTAGCGGGAGGGCCGATGAGCAGTTCTTC
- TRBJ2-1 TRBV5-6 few CASSPPIRGSYNEQFF TGTGCCAGCAGCCCACCGATTAGGGGCTCCTACAATGAGCAGTTCTTC
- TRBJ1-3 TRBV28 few CASSDNRSWKGNTIYF TGTGCCAGCAGTGATAACAGGTCTTGGAAAGGAAACACCATATATTTT
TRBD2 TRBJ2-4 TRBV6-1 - CASSEARGLNIQYF TGTGCCAGCAGTGAAGCGCGGGGGTTAAACATTCAGTACTTC
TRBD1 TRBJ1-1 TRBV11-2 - CASSLTGGNTEAFF TGTGCCAGCAGCCTGACAGGGGGCAACACTGAAGCTTTCTTT
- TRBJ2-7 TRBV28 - CASWGTYEQYF TGTGCCAGCTGGGGCACCTACGAGCAGTACTTC
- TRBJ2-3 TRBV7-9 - CASSGSGRNTQYF TGTGCCAGCAGCGGATCCGGGAGAAATACGCAGTATTTT
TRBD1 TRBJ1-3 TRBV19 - CASSRQGATGNTIYF TGTGCCAGTAGTCGACAGGGAGCAACTGGAAACACCATATATTTT
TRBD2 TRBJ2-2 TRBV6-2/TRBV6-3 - CASSYPRNPLREHGELFF TGTGCCAGCAGTTACCCTCGGAACCCATTGCGGGAGCACGGGGAGCTGTTTTTT
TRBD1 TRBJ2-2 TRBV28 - CASLTGGEVGELFF TGTGCCAGCCTGACAGGGGGCGAGGTCGGGGAGCTGTTTTTT
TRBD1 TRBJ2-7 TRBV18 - CASSPSWDRAYEQYF TGTGCCAGCTCACCTTCGTGGGACAGGGCCTACGAGCAGTACTTC
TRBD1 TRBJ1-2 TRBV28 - CASSTGGNPYGYTF TGTGCCAGCAGTACAGGGGGAAACCCCTATGGCTACACCTTC
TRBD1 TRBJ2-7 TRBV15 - CATSREGTGSPEQYF TGTGCCACCAGCAGAGAAGGGACAGGGTCCCCCGAGCAGTACTTC
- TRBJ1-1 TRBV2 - CASTPGRAGVNTEAFF TGTGCCAGCACCCCAGGCAGAGCAGGGGTAAACACTGAAGCTTTCTTT
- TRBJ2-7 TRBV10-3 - CAISELLYEQYF TGTGCCATCAGTGAGTTACTCTACGAGCAGTACTTC
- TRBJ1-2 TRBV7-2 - CASSSQPTGGTGYGYTF TGTGCCAGCAGCTCCCAACCGACCGGGGGTACGGGCTATGGCTACACCTTC
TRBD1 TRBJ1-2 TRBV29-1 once CSVRTGQVGYTF TGCAGCGTCAGGACAGGCCAGGTCGGCTACACCTTC
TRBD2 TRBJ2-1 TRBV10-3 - CAISDLSGSSNEQFF TGTGCCATCAGTGACCTGAGCGGGAGTTCCAATGAGCAGTTCTTC
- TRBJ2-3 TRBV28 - CASSSARSADTQYF TGTGCCAGCAGTTCCGCCCGCAGCGCAGATACGCAGTATTTT
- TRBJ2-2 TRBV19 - CASSKGSFSGELFF TGTGCCAGTAGTAAAGGGAGTTTCTCCGGGGAGCTGTTTTTT
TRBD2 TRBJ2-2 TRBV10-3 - CAISAGLALSGELFF TGTGCCATCAGCGCTGGACTAGCCCTTAGCGGGGAGCTGTTTTTT
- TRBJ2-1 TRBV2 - CAGLSGESNEQFF TGTGCCGGGTTGAGCGGTGAAAGTAATGAGCAGTTCTTC
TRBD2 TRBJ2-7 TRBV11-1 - CASSLDRLASTYEQYF TGTGCCAGCAGCTTGGACCGACTAGCTTCTACCTACGAGCAGTACTTC
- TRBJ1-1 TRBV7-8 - CASSFNRRKAFF TGTGCCAGCAGCTTCAACAGACGGAAAGCTTTCTTT
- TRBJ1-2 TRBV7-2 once CASSLALAGYTF TGTGCCAGCAGCTTAGCTTTGGCCGGCTACACCTTC
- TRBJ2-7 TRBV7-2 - CASSHGPSYEQYF TGTGCCAGCAGTCATGGCCCCTCCTACGAGCAGTACTTC